This T cell receptor (beta chain) was recovered during a study of graft-versus-host responses after intestinal transplantation. About the research overall: All recipients were given anti-thymocyte globulin induction, and tacrolimus and steroids were then administered for around three years.

Of note for this clone: What it recognizes is unknown.

V gave up 4 bases and J gave up 0 bases, with 14 bases separating them. The germline CDR1 and CDR2 sequences are SGHRS and YFSETQ. The CDR3 totals 17 residues. TCRdb's copy holds only in-frame clones and misses some; the assay was immunoSEQ multiplex PCR. The profile shows about 100,000 clones, less than 90% of them singletons. Points from the study as a whole: Marrow from the recipient contained GvH clones, some of which had appeared first in ileum or blood. Allografts of one patient group, those with graft-donor T cell macrochimerism, had high graft-versus-host to host-versus-graft clonal ratios. Circulating GvH clone levels at their peak were associated with HvG declines (early post-transplant).

Sequencing was performed on unstimulated CD4+ T cells sorted from spleen or lymph node cells, taken before transplant. The chain carries TRBV5-1 and TRBJ1-6; no reliable D call. The source is a human donor who was the organ donor for an intestinal transplant. CDR3 loop: CASSPESSFSYNSPLHF. CDR3 nucleotides: TGCGCCAGCAGCCCCGAATCTTCCTTCTCCTATAATTCACCCCTCCACTTT. Full variable domain (outside the CDR3, taken from reference TRBV5-1 and TRBJ1-6): KAGVTQTPRYLIKTRGQQVTLSCSPISGHRSVSWYQQTPGQGLQFLFEYFSETQRNKGNFPGRFSGRQFSNSRSEMNVSTLELGDSALYLCASSPESSFSYNSPLHFGNGTRLTVT.